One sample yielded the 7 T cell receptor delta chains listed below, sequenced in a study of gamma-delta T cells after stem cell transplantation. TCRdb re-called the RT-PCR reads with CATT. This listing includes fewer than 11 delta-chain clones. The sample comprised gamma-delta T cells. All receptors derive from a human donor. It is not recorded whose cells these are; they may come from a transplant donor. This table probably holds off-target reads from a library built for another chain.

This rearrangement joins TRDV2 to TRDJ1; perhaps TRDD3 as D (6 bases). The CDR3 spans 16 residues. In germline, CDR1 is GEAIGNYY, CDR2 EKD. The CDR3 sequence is CSGIGWGLSGGDKLIF. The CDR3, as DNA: TGTTCAGGGATTGGCTGGGGCCTCAGCGGCGGCGATAAACTCATCTTT.

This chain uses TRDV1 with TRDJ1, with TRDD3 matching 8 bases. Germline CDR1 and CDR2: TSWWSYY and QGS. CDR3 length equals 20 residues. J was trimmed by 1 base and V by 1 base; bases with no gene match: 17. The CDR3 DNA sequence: TGTGCTCTTGGGGAACCGGACGACTACGTAGTGGGGGATGGCACCGATAAACTCATCTTT. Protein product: CALGEPDDYVVGDGTDKLIF.

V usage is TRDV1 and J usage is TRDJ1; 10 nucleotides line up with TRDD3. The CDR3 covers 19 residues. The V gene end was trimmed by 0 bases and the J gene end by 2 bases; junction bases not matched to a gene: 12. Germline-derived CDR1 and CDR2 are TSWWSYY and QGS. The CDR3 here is CALGELRRILGDKTDKLIF. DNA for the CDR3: TGTGCTCTTGGGGAACTCCGCAGGATTCTGGGGGATAAAACCGATAAACTCATCTTT.

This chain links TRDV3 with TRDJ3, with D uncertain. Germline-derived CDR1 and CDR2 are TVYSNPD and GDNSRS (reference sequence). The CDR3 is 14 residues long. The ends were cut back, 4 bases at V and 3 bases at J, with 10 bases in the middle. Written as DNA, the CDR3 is TGTGCCTCCTCCTTGGGCTGGGACACCCGACAGATGTTTTTC. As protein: CASSLGWDTRQMFF.

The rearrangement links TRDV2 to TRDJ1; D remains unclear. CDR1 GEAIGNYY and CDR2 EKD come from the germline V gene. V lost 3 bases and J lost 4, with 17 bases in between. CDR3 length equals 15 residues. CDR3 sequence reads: CACDPVTHTDDKLIF. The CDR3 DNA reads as TGTGCCTGTGACCCCGTTACCCATACTGACGATAAACTCATCTTT.

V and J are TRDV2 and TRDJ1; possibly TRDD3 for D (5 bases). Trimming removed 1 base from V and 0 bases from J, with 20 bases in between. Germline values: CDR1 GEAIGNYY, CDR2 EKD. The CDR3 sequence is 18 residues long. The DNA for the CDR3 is TGTGCCTGTGACACTCTGGGAAGACCGGTCACGTACACCGATAAACTCATCTTT. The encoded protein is CACDTLGRPVTYTDKLIF.

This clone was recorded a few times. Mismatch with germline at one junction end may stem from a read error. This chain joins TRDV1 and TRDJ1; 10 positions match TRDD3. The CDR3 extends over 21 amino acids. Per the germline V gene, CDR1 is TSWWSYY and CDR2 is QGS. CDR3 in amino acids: CALGLRRPPLRRWGIPDNLIF. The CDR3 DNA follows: TGTGCTCTTGGCCTCCGCCGACCCCCCCTACGGAGATGGGGGATACCCGATAACCTCATCTTT.